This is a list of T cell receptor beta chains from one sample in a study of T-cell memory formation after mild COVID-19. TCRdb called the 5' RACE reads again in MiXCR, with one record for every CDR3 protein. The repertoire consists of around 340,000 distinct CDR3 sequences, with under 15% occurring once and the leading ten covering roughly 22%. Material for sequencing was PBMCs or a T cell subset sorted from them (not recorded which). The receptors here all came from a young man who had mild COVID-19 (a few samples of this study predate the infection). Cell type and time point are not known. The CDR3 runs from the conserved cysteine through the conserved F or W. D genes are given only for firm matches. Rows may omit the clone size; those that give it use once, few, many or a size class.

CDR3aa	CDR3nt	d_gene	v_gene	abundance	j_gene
CASSQATPYQPQHF	TGTGCCAGCAGCCAGGCCACACCGTATCAGCCCCAGCATTTT	-	TRBV12-3/TRBV12-4	few	TRBJ1-5
CASSLNSGGDTQYF	TGTGCCAGCAGCTTAAATAGCGGGGGGGATACGCAGTATTTT	TRBD2	TRBV7-2	many	TRBJ2-3
CASSPRTGGANTEAFF	TGCGCCAGCAGCCCGCGGACAGGGGGCGCGAACACTGAAGCTTTCTTT	TRBD1	TRBV5-1	-	TRBJ1-1
CASSLGGDYAGTF	TGTGCCAGCAGCTTGGGGGGCGACTATGCTGGGACCTTC	-	TRBV7-9	few	TRBJ1-2
CASSPAGGNSPLHF	TGTGCCAGCAGCCCCGCAGGGGGTAATTCACCCCTCCACTTT	TRBD1	TRBV7-6	-	TRBJ1-6
CASSQGGAWNEQYF	TGTGCCAGCAGCCAAGGGGGCGCTTGGAACGAGCAGTACTTC	TRBD1	TRBV11-3	-	TRBJ2-7
CATDRSSGNTIYF	TGTGCCACGGACCGGAGCTCTGGAAACACCATATATTTT	-	TRBV2	-	TRBJ1-3
CASSWGTSGAYNEQFF	TGTGCCAGCAGTTGGGGGACTAGCGGGGCCTACAATGAGCAGTTCTTC	TRBD2	TRBV6-2/TRBV6-3	-	TRBJ2-1
CASAGLVGNEQFF	TGTGCCAGCGCGGGACTAGTTGGCAATGAGCAGTTCTTC	TRBD2	TRBV9	many	TRBJ2-1
CASSSGQGVDGYTF	TGTGCCAGCAGCTCCGGACAGGGAGTGGACGGCTACACCTTC	TRBD1	TRBV7-8	many	TRBJ1-2
CASSDGGTTDTQYF	TGTGCCAGCAGTGATGGGGGGACCACAGATACGCAGTATTTT	-	TRBV6-4	few	TRBJ2-3
CASSFDAYNEQFF	TGTGCCAGCAGTTTCGACGCCTACAATGAGCAGTTCTTC	-	TRBV12-3/TRBV12-4	-	TRBJ2-1
CASRYRWGVEPQHF	TGTGCCAGTAGATACAGGTGGGGCGTTGAGCCCCAGCATTTT	-	TRBV19	-	TRBJ1-5
CASSQEVSSGGYEQFF	TGCGCCAGCAGCCAAGAAGTTTCTAGCGGGGGGTATGAGCAGTTCTTC	TRBD2	TRBV4-1	-	TRBJ2-1
CASIRQMSSYEQYF	TGTGCCAGCATTCGTCAGATGAGCTCCTACGAGCAGTACTTC	-	TRBV6-1	few	TRBJ2-7
CASSLGEWPQETQYF	TGCGCCAGCAGCTTGGGCGAATGGCCTCAAGAGACCCAGTACTTC	-	TRBV5-1	-	TRBJ2-5
CASPPDDRPMECNEKLFF	TGTGCCAGCCCTCCGGATGATAGGCCCATGGAGTGTAATGAAAAACTGTTTTTT	-	TRBV6-5	once	TRBJ1-4
CASTTGTRYEQYF	TGTGCCAGCACCACCGGGACACGGTACGAGCAGTACTTC	-	TRBV7-2	-	TRBJ2-7
CASDRTGGLGELFF	TGTGCCAGCGATCGGACTGGGGGTCTAGGGGAGCTGTTTTTT	-	TRBV28	-	TRBJ2-2
CASSVGQGADPQHF	TGCGCCAGCAGCGTTGGACAGGGGGCGGATCCCCAGCATTTT	TRBD1	TRBV5-1	few	TRBJ1-5
CASGGQVEQFF	TGTGCCAGCGGGGGACAGGTTGAGCAGTTCTTC	TRBD1	TRBV27	many	TRBJ2-1
CASSLAGTGGGKLFF	TGTGCCAGCAGTCTTGCCGGGACAGGGGGTGGAAAACTGTTTTTT	TRBD1	TRBV12-3/TRBV12-4	few	TRBJ1-4
CASSSDRAISGNTIYF	TGTGCCAGCAGCAGCGACCGAGCTATCTCTGGAAACACCATATATTTT	-	TRBV7-9	-	TRBJ1-3
CAIQHPGQGQTDTQYF	TGTGCCATCCAACATCCGGGACAGGGACAAACAGATACGCAGTATTTT	TRBD1	TRBV2	-	TRBJ2-3
CASSLRGRNEQFF	TGTGCCAGCAGCTTGCGGGGTAGGAATGAGCAGTTCTTC	-	TRBV7-9	-	TRBJ2-1
CASGRDIQETQYF	TGCGCCAGCGGCCGGGACATCCAAGAGACCCAGTACTTC	-	TRBV5-1	many	TRBJ2-5
CASSRGSSSGNQETQYF	TGTGCCAGCAGCCGCGGGTCGTCTAGCGGGAACCAAGAGACCCAGTACTTC	TRBD2	TRBV7-9	-	TRBJ2-5
CASARQDPDTQYF	TGTGCCAGCGCACGACAGGATCCAGATACGCAGTATTTT	-	TRBV5-4	-	TRBJ2-3
CASSQSQFGGGAGNEQFF	TGTGCCAGCAGCCAAAGCCAATTCGGCGGGGGGGCCGGAAATGAGCAGTTCTTC	TRBD2	TRBV4-2	-	TRBJ2-1
CASSLYGRANTGELFF	TGTGCCAGCAGCTTATATGGCAGGGCCAACACCGGGGAGCTGTTTTTT	-	TRBV7-2	few	TRBJ2-2
CASSLVGTVLETQYF	TGTGCCAGCAGCTTGGTCGGGACGGTCCTTGAGACCCAGTACTTC	-	TRBV5-5	many	TRBJ2-5
CASSFTQENTEAFF	TGTGCCAGCAGCTTCACACAGGAGAACACTGAAGCTTTCTTT	-	TRBV13	few	TRBJ1-1
CASKGGADGYTF	TGTGCCAGCAAGGGGGGGGCAGACGGCTACACCTTC	-	TRBV12-3/TRBV12-4	-	TRBJ1-2
CASAAQNYGYTF	TGTGCCAGCGCAGCCCAAAACTATGGCTACACCTTC	-	TRBV12-3/TRBV12-4	few	TRBJ1-2
CATSDGGTGAYGYTF	TGTGCCACCAGTGATGGTGGGACAGGGGCGTATGGCTACACCTTC	TRBD1	TRBV24-1	few	TRBJ1-2
CASSQRPITLGTDTQYF	TGTGCCAGCAGCCAAAGACCAATTACCCTCGGTACAGATACGCAGTATTTT	-	TRBV7-2	few	TRBJ2-3
CASSPLGQGVERFF	TGCGCCAGCAGCCCCCTAGGGCAAGGGGTAGAGAGGTTCTTC	-	TRBV5-1	many	TRBJ2-1
CASSVHSGSRQETQYF	TGTGCCAGCAGCGTACATAGTGGGAGCCGCCAAGAGACCCAGTACTTC	-	TRBV9	few	TRBJ2-5
CASSLDGFRGKNIQYF	TGCGCCAGCAGCTTGGATGGTTTCAGGGGCAAAAACATTCAGTACTTC	-	TRBV5-1	many	TRBJ2-4
CASSQSTGGRTDTQYF	TGCGCCAGCAGCCAGTCAACGGGGGGCCGGACAGATACGCAGTATTTT	-	TRBV4-1	-	TRBJ2-3
CASSVDPSGSNEQFF	TGTGCCAGCAGCGTAGACCCTAGCGGGAGCAATGAGCAGTTCTTC	TRBD2	TRBV9	-	TRBJ2-1
CASSAPSPFRLGNTIYF	TGTGCCAGCAGCGCCCCATCACCTTTTCGGCTTGGAAACACCATATATTTT	-	TRBV7-9	-	TRBJ1-3
CASSQEGQTDYGYTF	TGTGCCAGCAGCCAAGAAGGGCAGACAGACTATGGCTACACCTTC	-	TRBV4-2	-	TRBJ1-2
CASSFGVGDTQYF	TGTGCCAGCAGCTTCGGAGTAGGGGATACGCAGTATTTT	-	TRBV7-2	-	TRBJ2-3
CASSLQSSYNSPLHF	TGCGCCAGCAGCTTGCAGAGCTCCTATAATTCACCCCTCCACTTT	-	TRBV5-1	few	TRBJ1-6
CASSRIEAFF	TGTGCCAGCAGCCGGATTGAAGCTTTCTTT	-	TRBV7-2	-	TRBJ1-1
CSAPGLTSYEQYF	TGCAGTGCACCGGGACTTACATCCTACGAGCAGTACTTC	-	TRBV20-1	-	TRBJ2-7
CASSLRQGDEKLFF	TGTGCCAGCAGTTTACGGCAGGGGGATGAAAAACTGTTTTTT	TRBD1	TRBV12-3/TRBV12-4	many	TRBJ1-4
CSVVVWAGLQETQYF	TGCAGCGTTGTTGTGTGGGCAGGGCTCCAAGAGACCCAGTACTTC	-	TRBV29-1	-	TRBJ2-5
CASSVAGTGELFF	TGTGCCAGCAGCGTAGCAGGCACCGGGGAGCTGTTTTTT	-	TRBV9	few	TRBJ2-2
CASSPDPNEQYF	TGCGCCAGCAGCCCGGACCCCAACGAGCAGTACTTC	-	TRBV5-1	few	TRBJ2-7
CASSGSGTPEDEQFF	TGTGCCAGCAGCGGGTCCGGGACTCCCGAGGATGAGCAGTTCTTC	-	TRBV9	few	TRBJ2-1
CASSLTGSQPQHF	TGCGCCAGCAGCCTAACAGGGAGTCAGCCCCAGCATTTT	-	TRBV4-3	-	TRBJ1-5
CASSPDSPYEQYF	TGTGCCAGCAGCCCGGACAGCCCCTACGAGCAGTACTTC	-	TRBV12-3/TRBV12-4	-	TRBJ2-7
CASSIGTGTEYGYTF	TGTGCCAGTAGTATCGGGACAGGGACTGAATATGGCTACACCTTC	TRBD1	TRBV19	-	TRBJ1-2